The entry below describes one TCR beta chain. Antigen: not known. The data are from a study of shared clonotypes between healthy human individuals. General study points: Deeper or shallower sequencing was expected to change how clonotypes are shared among donors.

Germline V gene sequence: CDR1 KGHSH, CDR2 LQKENI. V lost 1 base to trimming and J lost 0 bases; unmatched junction nucleotides: 1. CDR3 length equals 15 residues. Donors comprised healthy HIV-negative adults lacking recent acute infections or vaccinations. For sorted subsets, 150 to 200 ng DNA per replicate equaled roughly 30,000 T cell genomes. Clones were sequenced by immunoSEQ multiplex PCR, and TCRdb holds only the in-frame ones, with some missing. The table has about 1.1 million clones, about 72% seen once; the top ten hold 0.89%. Material for sequencing was memory CD4+ T cells from PBMCs. Subset meaning: CD45RA-negative fraction. The gene calls are TRBV18 and TRBJ1-2; 8 bases map to TRBD1. The clonotype comes from a man aged 18 to 29 in good health. Some clones in this sample may be carry-over from other donors' samples. CDR3 protein: CASSPRDRPNYGYTF. The CDR3 DNA reads TGTGCCAGCTCACCACGGGACAGGCCTAACTATGGCTACACCTTC.